The 7 T cell receptor beta chains in this list originate from one sample, sequenced in a study of STAT3 mutations in large granular lymphocyte leukemia. Overall study findings and caveats: At least one immunodominant TCR beta clonotype appeared in every T-cell large granular lymphocyte leukemia patient.

Method: immunoSEQ multiplex PCR; TCRdb's copy keeps in-frame clones and lacks some. The sample includes some 37,000 clones, over 75% of them seen just once. These receptors are not linked to any known antigen. Sequenced sample: PBMCs. The source of these receptors is a human donor with T large granular lymphocyte leukemia. Some clones in this sample may be carry-over from other donors' samples.

The J gene is TRBJ2-6, the V gene TRBV19; D gene uncertain. Deletions cut 3 bases from V and 3 bases from J, with 9 bases between. In germline, CDR1 is LNHDA, CDR2 SQIVND (reference sequence). This CDR3 contains 15 residues. Here the CDR3 DNA reads TGTGCCAGTAGTATCTCAGGCCGTGGGGCCAACGTCCTGACTTTC. The encoded protein is CASSISGRGANVLTF.

The genes are TRBV5-1 and TRBJ2-1, with D maybe TRBD1 (6 bases). The CDR3 has 13 residues. Trimming shortened V by 7 bases and J by 10 bases, and 18 bases separated the two germline ends. The germline gives CDR1 SGHRS, CDR2 YFSETQ. The chain's CDR3 is CASGSLGGQEQFF. The CDR3 region has the DNA TGCGCCAGCGGCAGCCTAGGGGGTCAGGAGCAGTTCTTC.

The rearrangement links TRBV20-1 to TRBJ2-5; maybe TRBD2 (6 bases). The V and J ends lost 3 bases and 6 bases respectively, with 8 bases between them. CDR3 length: 11 amino acids. Germline lookup yields CDR1 DFQATT and CDR2 SNEGSKA (reference sequence). In DNA form, the CDR3 reads TGCAGTGCTAGGGAGGGGCAGACCCAGTACTTC. Its protein product is CSAREGQTQYF.

The chain joins TRBV27 to TRBJ1-1, with TRBD1 as a possible D gene (5 bases). The ends were cut back, 8 bases at V and 5 bases at J, with 9 bases in the middle. The CDR3 runs 11 residues. The germline V gene has CDR1 MNHEY and CDR2 SMNVEV (reference sequence). CDR3 DNA sequence: TGTGCCAGCCCGCGGGGGACTGAAGCTTTCTTT. Translating gives CASPRGTEAFF.

The CDR3 is CASSPQGGSYGYTF. For the CDR3, the DNA is TGTGCCAGTAGTCCACAGGGAGGAAGCTATGGCTACACCTTC. The genes are TRBV19 and TRBJ1-2; perhaps TRBD1 as D (6 bases). The CDR3 length is 14 residues. Germline loops: CDR1 LNHDA, CDR2 SQIVND (reference sequence). Deletions cut 5 bases from V and 4 bases from J, with 14 bases between.

In nucleotides, the CDR3 is TGTGCCAGCAAGACGGAACCCTACGAGCAGTACGTC. Protein product: CASKTEPYEQYV. The chain couples TRBV25-1 to TRBJ2-7; D remains unclear. V was cut by 7 bases and J by 2 bases, with 9 bases left in between. The CDR3 has 12 amino acids. Germline V CDR1 and CDR2: MGHDK, SYGVNS.

The genes are TRBV5-1 and TRBJ1-2, with a possible D match to TRBD1 (6 bases). In germline, CDR1 is SGHRS, CDR2 YFSETQ. The CDR3 covers 15 residues. V was trimmed by 4 bases and J by 2 bases, leaving 15 bases between them. DNA for the CDR3: TGCGCCAGCAGCGTTGACAGGCTAACCAACTATGGCTACACCTTC. This codes for CASSVDRLTNYGYTF.